Below, 29 T cell receptor beta chains from the same sample are listed, as sequenced in a study of control samples from healthy donors and cancer patients. Only in-frame clones appear in the TCRdb table, and some are missing; sequencing was by immunoSEQ multiplex PCR. The top ten clones hold roughly 2.5% of a sample with 95,000 to 130,000 clones, roughly 91% of them seen once. The specimen sequenced was blood. The receptor source for this set is a woman aged 70-85 years in good health.

The J gene is TRBJ2-7, the V gene TRBV6-5; TRBD2 is a possible D gene (5 bases). Germline V gene lookup returns CDR1 MNHEY and CDR2 SVGAGI. Trimming shortened V by 4 bases and J by 2 bases, and 6 bases separated the two germline ends. The CDR3 extends over 12 amino acids. In DNA form, the CDR3 reads TGTGCCAGCAGTTCCGGGACCTACGAGCAGTACTTC. Amino acid sequence: CASSSGTYEQYF.

The chain has TRBV3-1 (or the pseudogene TRBV3-2) and TRBJ2-7; D possibly corresponds to TRBD2 (6 bases). V was pared by 4 bases and J by 3 bases, with 16 bases between. The CDR3 sequence is 15 residues long. Germline values: CDR1 LGHDT, CDR2 YNNKEL (reference sequence). The CDR3, as DNA: TGTGCCAGCAGCCCGACCGGGGGAAATCGCTACGAGCAGTACTTC. Translating gives CASSPTGGNRYEQYF.

Notes on this clone: The identical CDR3 is also encoded by other nucleotide sequences in the sample. The genes are TRBV5-1 and TRBJ1-5; TRBD1 matches 8 bases. The V segment lost 4 bases and the J segment 0 bases; nucleotides outside the gene matches: 3. Per the germline V gene, CDR1 is SGHRS and CDR2 is YFSETQ. This CDR3 has 15 residues. CDR3 nucleotide sequence: TGCGCCAGCAGCCTAGGACAGGGTAGCAATCAGCCCCAGCATTTT. This sequence encodes CASSLGQGSNQPQHF. Full variable domain (missing parts from reference TRBV5-1 and TRBJ1-5): KAGVTQTPRYLIKTRGQQVTLSCSPISGHRSVSWYQQTPGQGLQFLFEYFSETQRNKGNFPGRFSGRQFSNSRSEMNVSTLELGDSALYLCASSLGQGSNQPQHFGDGTRLSIL.

The chain combines TRBV5-1 with TRBJ1-1; no clear D. V lost 4 bases and J lost 1, with 14 bases in between. CDR3 length: 15 amino acids. The germline V gene has CDR1 SGHRS and CDR2 YFSETQ. The DNA of the CDR3 is TGCGCCAGCAGCCCAAGGACGGGCGGGAACACTGAAGCTTTCTTT. Its protein product is CASSPRTGGNTEAFF.

The J gene is TRBJ2-1, the V gene TRBV6-1, with TRBD2 identical over 9 bases. The J segment lost 2 bases and the V segment lost 1 base, leaving 3 bases of the junction unmatched. Per germline, CDR1 MNHNS and CDR2 SASEGT. This CDR3 is built from 16 residues. The CDR3 here is CASSEDGGGAYNEQFF. The CDR3 coding sequence is TGTGCCAGCAGTGAAGATGGCGGGGGGGCCTACAATGAGCAGTTCTTC.

This chain uses TRBV6-6 with TRBJ2-5; D gene uncertain. V lost 2 bases and J 4 bases, leaving 2 bases between the germline ends. The CDR3 length is 11 residues. Germline CDR1 MNHNY, CDR2 SVGAGI (reference sequence). The CDR3 here is CASSYRETQYF. DNA for the CDR3: TGTGCCAGCAGTTACAGAGAGACCCAGTACTTC.

The genes are TRBV5-6 and TRBJ1-5, with D unresolved. The germline V and J ends were trimmed by 0 bases and 6 bases, with 4 bases remaining between them. This CDR3 comprises 12 residues. Germline-derived CDR1 and CDR2 are SGHDT and YYEEEE. The CDR3 nucleotides read TGTGCCAGCAGCTTGGCCAGTCAGCCCCAGCATTTT. It codes for CASSLASQPQHF.

The rearrangement uses TRBV5-1 and TRBJ2-1; 12 bases line up with TRBD2. The CDR3 has 16 residues. Germline-derived CDR1 and CDR2 are SGHRS and YFSETQ. After removal of 3 bases from V and 1 base from J, the junction contained 2 bases not matched to a gene. CDR3 amino acids: CASSSLAGGSYNEQFF. DNA of the CDR3: TGCGCCAGCAGCTCACTAGCGGGGGGTTCCTACAATGAGCAGTTCTTC.

This clone was counted a few times. The chain is built from TRBV5-4 and TRBJ1-4; a weak D match, TRBD1 (5 bases). The CDR3 sequence is 14 residues long. Per the germline V gene, CDR1 is SGHNT and CDR2 is YYREEE (reference sequence). V was cut by 4 bases and J by 7 bases, with 14 bases left in between. Here the CDR3 DNA reads TGTGCCAGCAGCGCGACAAGGGGTGGTGAAAAACTGTTTTTT. Translating it yields CASSATRGGEKLFF.

The chain uses TRBV5-1 and TRBJ2-2, with D possibly being TRBD2 (6 bases). The CDR3 extends over 13 amino acids. Germline V gives CDR1 SGHRS, CDR2 YFSETQ. V lost 2 bases and J 6 bases, leaving 8 bases between the germline ends. This CDR3 reads CASSLPGAGELFF. For the CDR3, the DNA is TGCGCCAGCAGCTTACCGGGGGCCGGGGAGCTGTTTTTT.

The chain couples TRBV24-1 to TRBJ2-1; D is possibly TRBD2 (6 bases). Trimming cost V 5 bases and J 6 bases, with 10 bases left between them. This CDR3 region has 13 residues. Germline CDR1 and CDR2: KGHDR and SFDVKD. CDR3 loop: CATSGLGGNEQFF. CDR3 sequence (DNA): TGTGCCACCAGTGGGCTGGGAGGCAATGAGCAGTTCTTC.

The genes are TRBV18 and TRBJ2-7; TRBD2 might be the D (5 bases). Germline-derived CDR1 and CDR2 are KGHSH and LQKENI. V was clipped by 4 bases and J by 3 bases, with 10 bases between them. The CDR3 sequence is 13 residues long. The CDR3 DNA follows: TGTGCCAGCTCACGGGAGACTTTCTACGAGCAGTACTTC. It encodes CASSRETFYEQYF.

V is TRBV7-2 and J is TRBJ1-5; no clear D. The V end was cut by 0 bases, the J end by 7 bases, with 16 bases between. CDR3 length: 16 amino acids. The germline CDR1 and CDR2 sequences are SGHTA and FQGNSA. CDR3 nucleotide sequence: TGTGCCAGCAGCTTAGCGTTAGGTATTATTGGGCAGCCCCAGCATTTT. As protein: CASSLALGIIGQPQHF.

This rearrangement joins TRBV19 to TRBJ1-5; 8 nucleotides agree with TRBD1. This CDR3 comprises 19 residues. The ends lost 4 bases at V and 0 bases at J; junction bases unmatched: 14. CDR1 and CDR2 from the germline V gene are LNHDA and SQIVND (reference sequence). The CDR3 loop reads CASSTLLRDRRNSNQPQHF. The CDR3 DNA sequence: TGTGCCAGTAGTACCCTCCTCCGGGACAGGAGGAATAGCAATCAGCCCCAGCATTTT.

CDR3 DNA sequence: TGCGCCAGCAGTGAGTTTCGGAACACCGGGGAGCTGTTTTTT. It encodes CASSEFRNTGELFF. The chain couples TRBV10-1 to TRBJ2-2; no definite D call. The CDR3 consists of 14 residues. V was cut by 1 base and J by 1 base, with 4 bases left in between. Per the germline V gene, CDR1 is WNHNN and CDR2 is SYGVQD (reference sequence).

This rearrangement joins TRBV11-2 to TRBJ2-1; the D gene is possibly TRBD2 (5 bases). V dropped 1 base and J dropped 8 bases, with 12 bases sitting between them. The CDR3 runs to 14 residues. From germline, CDR1 is SGHAT and CDR2 FQNNGV. The CDR3 here is CASSLVAGRHEQFF. The CDR3 bases are TGTGCCAGCAGCTTAGTCGCGGGTAGGCATGAGCAGTTCTTC.

On this clone itself: The sample contains more than one DNA sequence encoding this CDR3. The V call is TRBV11-2, the J call TRBJ1-1; perhaps TRBD1 as D (5 bases). This CDR3 has 15 residues. Trimming cost V 0 bases and J 3 bases, with 11 bases left between them. Germline CDR1 and CDR2: SGHAT and FQNNGV. CDR3 bases: TGTGCCAGCAGCTTAGAGGGGGGGGGACACACTGAAGCTTTCTTT. Translated, it gives CASSLEGGGHTEAFF. The variable domain in full, completed from reference TRBV11-2 and TRBJ1-1, reads EAGVAQSPRYKIIEKRQSVAFWCNPISGHATLYWYQQILGQGPKLLIQFQNNGVVDDSQLPKDRFSAERLKGVDSTLKIQPAKLEDSAVYLCASSLEGGGHTEAFFGQGTRLTVV.

The chain employs TRBV6-6 and TRBJ1-3, with D perhaps matching TRBD1 (6 bases). Germline V gene lookup returns CDR1 MNHNY and CDR2 SVGAGI (reference sequence). V shed 11 bases and J shed 4 bases, with 18 bases lying between them. This CDR3 is 14 amino acids long. This CDR3 reads CAGITEGEGNTIYF. CDR3 coding DNA: TGTGCCGGCATCACGGAGGGGGAGGGAAACACCATATATTTT.

This chain joins TRBV29-1 and TRBJ1-1; possible D gene TRBD1, 5 bases. The CDR3 consists of 14 residues. V was pared by 6 bases and J by 1 base, with 15 bases between. From germline, CDR1 is SQVTM and CDR2 ANQGSEA. In nucleotides, the CDR3 is TGCAGCGTCCGAGTGGGGGGGACGAACACTGAAGCTTTCTTT. Translation: CSVRVGGTNTEAFF.

The chain is built from TRBV5-1 and TRBJ1-1, with D possibly TRBD1 on 5 matching bases. CDR1 SGHRS and CDR2 YFSETQ come from the germline V gene. The V gene lost 0 bases and the J gene lost 4 bases, with 13 bases spanning the gap. There are 15 residues in the CDR3. The CDR3 spells CASSLALEGFTEAFF. CDR3 sequence (DNA): TGCGCCAGCAGCTTGGCCTTAGAGGGGTTCACTGAAGCTTTCTTT.

Remarks on this clone: Other DNA sequences in the same sample also yield this CDR3. The chain joins TRBV4-1 to TRBJ1-2; D not resolved. Per germline, CDR1 MGHRA and CDR2 YSYEKL. The CDR3 sequence is 15 residues long. Trimming cost V 1 base and J 2 bases, with 11 bases left between them. The CDR3 reads CASSQVGYLNYGYTF. The CDR3, as DNA: TGCGCCAGCAGCCAAGTGGGGTACCTGAACTATGGCTACACCTTC.

The CDR3 DNA is TGTGCCAGCAGCGGACGAGCGGGGCAGAACACTGAAGCTTTCTTT. Translating gives CASSGRAGQNTEAFF. J is TRBJ1-1 and V is TRBV7-3, with D possibly TRBD1 on 5 matching bases. Germline CDR1 and CDR2: SGHTA and FQGTGA. This CDR3 is built from 15 residues. V was clipped by 5 bases and J by 1 base, with 14 bases between them.

The rearrangement links TRBV2 to TRBJ1-1; possible D gene TRBD1, 5 bases. The CDR3 runs to 15 residues. The V end lost 6 bases, the J end lost 4 bases, and 18 bases lay between the germline ends. Germline V lookup: CDR1 SNHLY, CDR2 FYNNEI. The CDR3 region is CASSLERGGTTEAFF. Written as DNA, the CDR3 is TGTGCCAGCAGCCTTGAAAGGGGTGGGACCACTGAAGCTTTCTTT.

The chain couples TRBV4-1 to TRBJ2-3; TRBD2 might be the D (6 bases). The CDR3 extends over 15 amino acids. V was clipped by 3 bases and J by 1 base, with 11 bases between them. The germline V gene has CDR1 MGHRA and CDR2 YSYEKL. CDR3 DNA sequence: TGCGCCAGCAGCCAGGGGACTCAACGCACAGATACGCAGTATTTT. Protein sequence: CASSQGTQRTDTQYF.

This rearrangement joins TRBV2 to TRBJ1-2; D remains ambiguous. CDR3 length: 14 residues. In germline, CDR1 is SNHLY, CDR2 FYNNEI. V lost 7 bases, J lost 0 bases, and 12 bases lay in between. CDR3 sequence: CASNGGLANYGYTF. CDR3 sequence (DNA): TGTGCCAGCAATGGCGGCTTAGCTAACTATGGCTACACCTTC.

The chain couples TRBV5-1 to TRBJ2-7; D gene unclear. The CDR3 has 13 residues. CDR1 and CDR2 (germline): SGHRS, YFSETQ. V was shortened by 5 bases and J by 2 bases, with 11 bases between the two germline ends. CDR3 DNA: TGCGCCAGCAGGACCTCGTCAACCTACGAGCAGTACTTC. Its protein is CASRTSSTYEQYF.

The chain carries TRBV18 and TRBJ1-1; no clear D. Germline V gene data show CDR1 as KGHSH and CDR2 as LQKENI. This CDR3 region has 13 residues. The V and J ends lost 2 bases and 0 bases respectively, with 4 bases between them. CDR3 region: CASSPGVNTEAFF. In DNA form, the CDR3 reads TGTGCCAGCTCACCAGGGGTGAACACTGAAGCTTTCTTT.

About this clone itself: Within the sample, other DNA sequences also encode this same CDR3. V is TRBV3-1 (or the pseudogene TRBV3-2) and J is TRBJ1-1; D ambiguous. The CDR3 sequence is 14 residues long. Trimming left V 1 base short and J 1 base short, with 7 bases between. Germline values: CDR1 LGHDT, CDR2 YNNKEL (reference sequence). The DNA for the CDR3 is TGTGCCAGCAGCCAAGTAGCGGGGAACACTGAAGCTTTCTTT. Its translation: CASSQVAGNTEAFF.

The chain is built from TRBV5-4 and TRBJ1-2; weak D call: TRBD1 (5 bases). Trimming took 4 bases from V and 3 from J, leaving 16 bases between them. The CDR3 runs to 15 residues. Germline CDR1 and CDR2: SGHNT and YYREEE (reference sequence). This CDR3 is CASSPMVGGDYGYTF. CDR3 nucleotide sequence: TGTGCCAGCAGCCCCATGGTGGGGGGGGACTATGGCTACACCTTC. Full variable domain (missing parts from reference TRBV5-4 and TRBJ1-2): ETGVTQSPTHLIKTRGQQVTLRCSSQSGHNTVSWYQQALGQGPQFIFQYYREEENGRGNFPPRFSGLQFPNYSSELNVNALELDDSALYLCASSPMVGGDYGYTFGSGTRLTVV.